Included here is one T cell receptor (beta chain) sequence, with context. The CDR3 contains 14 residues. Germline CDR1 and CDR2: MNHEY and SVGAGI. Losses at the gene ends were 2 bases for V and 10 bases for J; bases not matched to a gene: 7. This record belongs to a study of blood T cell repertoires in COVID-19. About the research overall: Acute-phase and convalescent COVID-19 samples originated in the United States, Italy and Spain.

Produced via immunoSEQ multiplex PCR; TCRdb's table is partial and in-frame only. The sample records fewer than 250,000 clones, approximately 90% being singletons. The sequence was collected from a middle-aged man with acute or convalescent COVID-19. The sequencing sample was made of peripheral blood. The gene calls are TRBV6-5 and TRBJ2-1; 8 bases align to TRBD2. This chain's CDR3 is CASSYPAGEGEQFF. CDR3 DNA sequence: TGTGCCAGCAGTTACCCAGCGGGGGAGGGAGAGCAGTTCTTC.